The clone carrying this TCR beta chain occurred many times. No antigen is known for it. V lost 3 bases and J 0 bases, leaving 12 bases between the germline ends. Germline-derived CDR1 and CDR2 are SGHDT and YYEEEE. The length of the CDR3 is 16 residues. These data originate in a study of T cells in Graves' hyperthyroidism and ophthalmopathy. About the study: Sampling of peripheral blood happened at initial diagnosis, prior to any treatment.

Each diagnosis drew on symptoms, thyroxine, TRAb, thyroid ultrasound and orbital computed tomography findings. General study points: Researchers report that a 13 V-J model separated ophthalmopathy from stable hyperthyroidism. Model predictions of ophthalmopathy came a median about 6.3 months before onset.

Template material for amplifying TCR beta CDR3 regions consisted of RNA transcripts. HTBI primers drove first-round RT-PCR of the TCR CDR3. TCRdb reprocessed the multiplex PCR reads via MiXCR and lists one record per CDR3 protein. The profile shows 350,000 or so distinct CDR3 sequences, 18% of them singletons. The sequencing sample was made of blood. This receptor was identified in a woman between 50 and 59 years old with Graves' hyperthyroidism. V is TRBV5-6 and J is TRBJ2-2, with D perhaps given as TRBD1 or TRBD2 (5 bases each). Written as DNA, the CDR3 is TGTGCCAGCAGCTCGTGGGGGACGCCGAACACCGGGGAGCTGTTTTTT. Its protein is CASSSWGTPNTGELFF.